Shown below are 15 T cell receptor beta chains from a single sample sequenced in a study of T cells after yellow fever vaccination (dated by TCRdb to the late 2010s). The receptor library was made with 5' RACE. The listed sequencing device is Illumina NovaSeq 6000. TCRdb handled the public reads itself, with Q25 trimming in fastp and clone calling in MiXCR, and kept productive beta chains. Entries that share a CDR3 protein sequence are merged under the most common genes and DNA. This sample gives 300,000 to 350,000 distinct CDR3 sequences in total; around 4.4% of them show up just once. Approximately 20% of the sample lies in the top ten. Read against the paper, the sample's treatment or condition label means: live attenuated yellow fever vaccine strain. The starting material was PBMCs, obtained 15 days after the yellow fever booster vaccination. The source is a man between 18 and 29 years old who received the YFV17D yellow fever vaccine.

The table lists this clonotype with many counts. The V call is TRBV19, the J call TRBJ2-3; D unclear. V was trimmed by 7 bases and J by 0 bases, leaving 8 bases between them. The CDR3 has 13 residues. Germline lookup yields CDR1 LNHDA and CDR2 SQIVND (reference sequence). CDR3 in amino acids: CASIGWSTDTQYF. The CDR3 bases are TGTGCCAGTATCGGTTGGAGCACAGATACGCAGTATTTT.

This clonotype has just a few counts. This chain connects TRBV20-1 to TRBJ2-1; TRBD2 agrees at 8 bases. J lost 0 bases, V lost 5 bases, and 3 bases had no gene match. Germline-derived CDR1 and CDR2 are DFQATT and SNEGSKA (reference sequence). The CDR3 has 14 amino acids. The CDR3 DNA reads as TGCAGTGCTCTAAGCGGGGGCTCCTACAATGAGCAGTTCTTC. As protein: CSALSGGSYNEQFF.

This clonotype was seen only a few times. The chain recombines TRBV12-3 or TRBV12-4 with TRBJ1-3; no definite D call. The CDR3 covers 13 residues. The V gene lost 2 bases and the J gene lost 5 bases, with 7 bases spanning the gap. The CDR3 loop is CASSLQRRNTIYF. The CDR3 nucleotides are TGTGCCAGCAGTTTACAGAGACGAAACACCATATATTTT.

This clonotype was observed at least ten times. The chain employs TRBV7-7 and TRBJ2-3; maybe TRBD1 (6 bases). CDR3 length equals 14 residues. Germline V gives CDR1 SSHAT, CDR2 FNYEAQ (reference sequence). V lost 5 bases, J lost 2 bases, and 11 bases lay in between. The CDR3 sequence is CASSPTGFTDTQYF. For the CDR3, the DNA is TGTGCCAGCAGCCCAACAGGGTTCACAGATACGCAGTATTTT. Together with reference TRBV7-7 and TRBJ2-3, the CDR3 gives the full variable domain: GAGVSQSPRYKVTKRGQDVTLRCDPISSHATLYWYQQALGQGPEFLTYFNYEAQPDKSGLPSDRFSAERPEGSISTLTIQRTEQRDSAMYRCASSPTGFTDTQYFGPGTRLTVL.

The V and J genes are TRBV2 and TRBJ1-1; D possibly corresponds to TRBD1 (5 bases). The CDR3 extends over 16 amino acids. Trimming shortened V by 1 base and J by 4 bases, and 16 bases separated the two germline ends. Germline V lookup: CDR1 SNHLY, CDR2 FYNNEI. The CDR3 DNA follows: TGTGCCAGCAGTGAAGTCATCGCCCGGGGCGGCACTGAAGCTTTCTTT. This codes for CASSEVIARGGTEAFF.

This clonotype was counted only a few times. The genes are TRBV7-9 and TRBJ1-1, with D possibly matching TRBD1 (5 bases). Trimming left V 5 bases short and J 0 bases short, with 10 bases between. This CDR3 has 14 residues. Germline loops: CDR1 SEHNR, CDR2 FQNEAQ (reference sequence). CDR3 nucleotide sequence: TGTGCCAGCAGCCGGGACGGTTTGAACACTGAAGCTTTCTTT. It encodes CASSRDGLNTEAFF.

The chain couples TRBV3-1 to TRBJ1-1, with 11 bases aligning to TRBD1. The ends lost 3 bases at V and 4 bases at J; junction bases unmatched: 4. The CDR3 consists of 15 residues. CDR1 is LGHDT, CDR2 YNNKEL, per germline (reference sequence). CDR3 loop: CASSHTGTGGTEAFF. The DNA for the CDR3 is TGTGCCAGCAGCCACACCGGGACAGGGGGCACTGAAGCTTTCTTT.

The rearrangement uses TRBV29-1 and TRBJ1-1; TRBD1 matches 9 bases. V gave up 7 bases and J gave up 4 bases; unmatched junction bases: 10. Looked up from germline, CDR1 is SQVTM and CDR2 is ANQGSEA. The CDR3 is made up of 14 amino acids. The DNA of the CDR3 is TGCAGCGAAAAAAAACAGGGGGCCGGCACTGAAGCTTTCTTT. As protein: CSEKKQGAGTEAFF. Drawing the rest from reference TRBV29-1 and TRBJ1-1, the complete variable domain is SAVISQKPSRDICQRGTSLTIQCQVDSQVTMMFWYRQQPGQSLTLIATANQGSEATYESGFVIDKFPISRPNLTFSTLTVSNMSPEDSSIYLCSEKKQGAGTEAFFGQGTRLTVV.

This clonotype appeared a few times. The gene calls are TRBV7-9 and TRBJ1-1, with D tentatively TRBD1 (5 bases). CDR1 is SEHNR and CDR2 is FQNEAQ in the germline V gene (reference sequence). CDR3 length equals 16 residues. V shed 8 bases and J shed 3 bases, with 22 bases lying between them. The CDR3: CASLRQPGVGDTEAFF. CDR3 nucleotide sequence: TGTGCCAGCCTTCGACAGCCGGGGGTAGGCGACACTGAAGCTTTCTTT. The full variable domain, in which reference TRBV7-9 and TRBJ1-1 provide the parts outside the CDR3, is DTGVSQNPRHKITKRGQNVTFRCDPISEHNRLYWYRQTLGQGPEFLTYFQNEAQLEKSRLLSDRFSAERPKGSFSTLEIQRTEQGDSAMYLCASLRQPGVGDTEAFFGQGTRLTVV.

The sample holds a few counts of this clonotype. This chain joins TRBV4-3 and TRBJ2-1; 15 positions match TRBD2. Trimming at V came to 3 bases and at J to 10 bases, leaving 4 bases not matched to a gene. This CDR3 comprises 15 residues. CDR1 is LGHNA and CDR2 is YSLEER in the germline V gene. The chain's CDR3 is CASSQGLAGGGEQFF. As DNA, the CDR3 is TGCGCCAGCAGCCAGGGACTAGCGGGGGGCGGGGAGCAGTTCTTC.

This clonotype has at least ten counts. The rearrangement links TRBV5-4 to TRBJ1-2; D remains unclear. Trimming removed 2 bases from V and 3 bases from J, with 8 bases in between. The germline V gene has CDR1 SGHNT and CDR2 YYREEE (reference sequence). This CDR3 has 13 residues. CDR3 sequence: CASSFGPDYGYTF. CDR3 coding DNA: TGTGCCAGCAGCTTCGGACCCGACTATGGCTACACCTTC.

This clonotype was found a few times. The CDR3 bases are TGTGCCAGCAGTGAAGGCAAGCGGGGCAAAGGAGGGCAGTACGTC. It yields the protein CASSEGKRGKGGQYV. The chain combines TRBV6-1 with TRBJ2-7; 7 bases are shared with TRBD2. The length of the CDR3 is 15 residues. V lost 1 base and J lost 9; bases outside the gene matches: 12. In germline, CDR1 is MNHNS, CDR2 SASEGT.

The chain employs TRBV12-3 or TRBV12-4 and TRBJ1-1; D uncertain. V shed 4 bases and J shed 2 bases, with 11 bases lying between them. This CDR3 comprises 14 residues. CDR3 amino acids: CASSSTDGNTEAFF. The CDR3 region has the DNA TGTGCCAGCAGTTCGACGGACGGAAACACTGAAGCTTTCTTT.

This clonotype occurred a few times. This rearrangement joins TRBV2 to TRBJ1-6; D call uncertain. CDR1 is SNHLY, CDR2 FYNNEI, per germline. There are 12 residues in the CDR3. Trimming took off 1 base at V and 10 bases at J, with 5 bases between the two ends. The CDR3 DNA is TGTGCCAGCAGTGAAGATCAGTCACCCCTCCACTTT. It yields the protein CASSEDQSPLHF.

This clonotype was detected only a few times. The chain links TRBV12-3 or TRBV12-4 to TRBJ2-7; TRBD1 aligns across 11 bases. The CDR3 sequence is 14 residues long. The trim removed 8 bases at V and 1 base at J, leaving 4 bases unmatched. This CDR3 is CASGTGGGSYEQYV. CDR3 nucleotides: TGTGCCAGCGGGACAGGGGGAGGGTCCTACGAGCAGTACGTC.